A selection of T cell receptor beta chains follows, all from one sample in a study of T-cell memory formation after mild COVID-19. TCRdb called the 5' RACE reads again in MiXCR, with one record for every CDR3 protein. Among roughly 620,000 distinct CDR3 sequences listed, approximately 18% were seen once. Sequences were obtained from PBMCs or a T cell subset sorted from them (not recorded which). The receptors shown here come from an adult woman who had mild COVID-19 (a few samples of this study predate the infection). Cell type and time point are not known. CDR3s include the opening cysteine and the closing phenylalanine or tryptophan. D genes are given only for firm matches. Size is omitted from some rows. Given values are once, few, many or a class for expanded clones.

TRBV29-1	TRBJ1-2	13	.	TRBD1	CSARDSHLTGYTF	TGCAGCGCAAGGGACAGTCACTTAACTGGCTACACCTTC
TRBV20-1	TRBJ2-1	11	few	.	CSASRVNEQFF	TGCAGTGCTAGCAGGGTCAATGAGCAGTTCTTC
TRBV7-8	TRBJ2-7	16	.	.	CASRVLPGTLLYEQYF	TGTGCCAGCAGGGTTTTGCCAGGGACCCTTCTTTACGAGCAGTACTTC
TRBV27	TRBJ1-6	17	.	TRBD1	CASSTGTGVSYNSPLHF	TGTGCCAGCAGTACCGGGACAGGGGTCTCCTATAATTCACCCCTCCACTTT
TRBV29-1	TRBJ1-2	12	.	.	CSVAPPSDGYTF	TGCAGCGTTGCCCCCCCCTCTGATGGCTACACCTTC
TRBV7-2	TRBJ2-3	12	many	.	CASSQITDTQYF	TGTGCCAGCAGCCAGATCACAGATACGCAGTATTTT
TRBV5-1	TRBJ2-2	15	few	TRBD1	CASSWGQSNTGELFF	TGCGCCAGCAGCTGGGGACAGTCGAACACCGGGGAGCTGTTTTTT
TRBV20-1	TRBJ2-3	14	.	.	CSAREDRSTDTQYF	TGCAGTGCTAGAGAGGACAGAAGCACAGATACGCAGTATTTT
TRBV9	TRBJ2-1	13	.	.	CASSVGGADEQFF	TGTGCCAGCAGCGTTGGGGGGGCGGATGAGCAGTTCTTC
TRBV20-1	TRBJ2-5	12	few	.	CSARWGQETQYF	TGCAGTGCTAGGTGGGGCCAAGAGACCCAGTACTTC
TRBV12-1	TRBJ1-6	15	.	.	CASSPRGGGDSPLHF	TGTGCCAGCAGCCCCAGAGGAGGGGGCGATTCACCCCTCCACTTT
TRBV24-1	TRBJ1-2	14	few	.	CATSEDSTLRGYTF	TGTGCCACCAGTGAGGACAGCACTCTACGTGGCTACACCTTC
TRBV5-1	TRBJ1-6	16	.	TRBD1	CASSLEGQGMNSPLHF	TGCGCCAGCAGCTTGGAGGGACAGGGAATGAATTCACCCCTCCACTTT
TRBV3-1	TRBJ2-1	13	.	TRBD2	CASSPRLAGAQFF	TGTGCCAGCAGCCCCCGACTAGCGGGGGCGCAGTTCTTC
TRBV3-1	TRBJ2-2	13	.	.	CASCGQNTGELFF	TGTGCCAGCTGCGGACAGAACACCGGGGAGCTGTTTTTT
TRBV5-4	TRBJ2-1	15	many	.	CASSLSQGSYNEQFF	TGTGCCAGCAGCTTGTCCCAGGGTTCCTACAATGAGCAGTTCTTC
TRBV4-2	TRBJ2-7	15	.	TRBD1	CASSQAYRGVYEQYF	TGTGCCAGCAGCCAAGCCTACAGGGGGGTCTACGAGCAGTACTTC